Below are 5 T cell receptor beta chains sequenced from a single sample in a study of T cell repertoires in cytomegalovirus infection. TCRdb fed the reads into MiXCR, producing one record per CDR3 protein. The repertoire has 150,000 to 200,000 distinct CDR3 sequences, about 15% of them found once; the top ten carry roughly a sixth. Sample: CD8+ T cells from PBMCs. The receptors here all came from a human donor in good health (CMV status not recorded). Some clones in this sample may be carry-over from other donors' samples.

This clonotype was detected only a few times. The chain uses TRBV28 and TRBJ2-1, with D uncertain. V lost 5 bases to trimming and J lost 5 bases, with 10 bases between them. This CDR3 contains 13 residues. Germline V CDR1 and CDR2: MDHEN, SYDVKM. The CDR3 is CASSLEQDNEQFF. CDR3 DNA sequence: TGTGCCAGCAGTCTAGAGCAGGACAATGAGCAGTTCTTC.

This clonotype was detected a few times. The rearrangement uses TRBV6-2 or TRBV6-3 and TRBJ2-1, with unresolved D. Between the trimmed V and J ends, which lost 7 bases and 0 bases, there was a span of 16 bases. CDR1 MNHEY and CDR2 SVGEGT come from the germline V gene. This CDR3 contains 16 residues. As DNA, the CDR3 is TGTGCCAGCACCTTACTCGCGGATAGCTCCTACAATGAGCAGTTCTTC. As protein: CASTLLADSSYNEQFF.

The chain carries TRBV20-1 and TRBJ2-7, with no clear D. Looked up from germline, CDR1 is DFQATT and CDR2 is SNEGSKA (reference sequence). This CDR3 comprises 13 residues. Trimming pared 3 bases from V and 3 bases from J, leaving 12 bases between. The CDR3 nucleotides are TGCAGTGCTAGGGCCCCGGGTGGCTACGAGCAGTACTTC. Residues: CSARAPGGYEQYF.

This clonotype was recorded a few times. This chain connects TRBV11-2 to TRBJ2-7, with 9 bases aligning to TRBD2. The CDR3 covers 17 residues. Germline loops: CDR1 SGHAT, CDR2 FQNNGV. Trimming removed 1 base from V and 3 bases from J; junction bases left unmatched: 10. The CDR3 sequence: CASSLAPPTSGNYEQYF. For the CDR3, the DNA is TGTGCCAGCAGCTTAGCCCCACCGACTAGCGGAAACTACGAGCAGTACTTC.

This clonotype was seen only a few times. This chain uses TRBV7-2 with TRBJ1-5; D is undetermined. The CDR3 loop spans 15 amino acids. CDR1 and CDR2 (germline): SGHTA, FQGNSA. The ends were cut back, 1 base at V and 3 bases at J, with 10 bases in the middle. CDR3 sequence reads: CASSLGGGINQPQHF. The CDR3 nucleotides are TGTGCCAGCAGCTTAGGCGGAGGAATCAATCAGCCCCAGCATTTT.